This T cell receptor (beta chain) is drawn from a study of blood T cell repertoires in COVID-19. Per the original data handling: Researchers report that nucleated cell counts were estimated from reference gene primer amplification. Profiled with immunoSEQ multiplex PCR; TCRdb holds only in-frame clones, not every one. V, J and clone size derive from that table, while D and trimming were established from the DNA sequence. This sample has approximately 93,000 clones, with around two thirds found just once. CDR1 MNHEY and CDR2 SMNVEV come from the germline V gene (reference sequence). Trimming took off 5 bases at V and 4 bases at J, with 9 bases between the two ends. The CDR3 is made up of 12 amino acids. Seattle patients were enrolled while actively infected and followed longitudinally.

The sequenced sample was peripheral blood. This clonotype was obtained from a man between 65 and 80 years old with COVID-19, enrolled during active disease. The chain recombines TRBV27 with TRBJ2-7, with D uncertain. CDR3 sequence: CASSPSLYEQYF. In nucleotides, the CDR3 is TGTGCCAGCAGTCCCTCCTTATACGAGCAGTACTTC.